A single sample gave rise to the 21 T cell receptor beta chains below, sequenced in a study of identical twins. TCRdb called the 5' RACE reads again in MiXCR, with one record for every CDR3 protein. This table has approximately 230,000 distinct CDR3 sequences, 5.5% to 7.5% appearing once. The sample was also linked to a second study, of T cells expressing NK-cell markers.

The sequencing input was CD8+ T cells sorted from blood. The receptor set was obtained from a young woman in good health.

The chain has TRBV20-1 and TRBJ2-1, with D unclear. This CDR3 region has 15 residues. Germline V gene sequence: CDR1 DFQATT, CDR2 SNEGSKA (reference sequence). V dropped 3 bases and J dropped 9 bases, with 21 bases sitting between them. The CDR3 DNA reads TGCAGTGCTAGTCCTGGCCCCCTAACGTCAGGTGAGCAGTTCTTC. This sequence encodes CSASPGPLTSGEQFF.

This rearrangement joins TRBV12-3 or TRBV12-4 to TRBJ2-3; no definite D call. The CDR3 is 13 amino acids. Trimming shortened V by 7 bases and J by 4 bases, and 12 bases separated the two germline ends. The CDR3 loop is CASTSGAPDTQYF. CDR3 nucleotides: TGTGCCAGCACCTCAGGTGCCCCAGATACGCAGTATTTT.

The sample holds many counts of this clonotype. The V gene is TRBV7-9, the J gene TRBJ2-3, with TRBD2 matching over 7 bases. Looked up from germline, CDR1 is SEHNR and CDR2 is FQNEAQ (reference sequence). V shed 5 bases and J 2 bases; nucleotides not matched to a gene: 7. The CDR3 contains 15 residues. The CDR3 region has the DNA TGTGCCAGCAGCCTACCTAGCGGAGCCACAGATACGCAGTATTTT. Translated, it gives CASSLPSGATDTQYF.

This clonotype was seen a few times. The chain couples TRBV7-9 to TRBJ2-1; 8 nucleotides align to TRBD2. CDR3 length: 15 amino acids. The trim removed 2 bases at V and 4 bases at J, leaving 4 bases unmatched. Germline V gene sequence: CDR1 SEHNR, CDR2 FQNEAQ (reference sequence). CDR3 sequence reads: CASSLNSGKYNEQFF. CDR3 bases: TGTGCCAGCAGCTTAAATAGCGGGAAGTACAATGAGCAGTTCTTC.

This chain uses TRBV7-9 with TRBJ1-3; D is uncertain. This CDR3 has 16 residues. Trimming took off 1 base at V and 2 bases at J, with 12 bases between the two ends. CDR1 and CDR2 (germline): SEHNR, FQNEAQ (reference sequence). CDR3 sequence (DNA): TGTGCCAGCAGCTTAGTGGTGCTGGCTCCTGGAAACACCATATATTTT. Translated, it gives CASSLVVLAPGNTIYF.

A few counts support this clonotype. The V and J genes are TRBV7-8 and TRBJ2-7, with a weak D call TRBD1 (6 bases). Germline V CDR1 and CDR2: SGHVS, FQNEAQ. V lost 3 bases and J lost 3, with 12 bases in between. The CDR3 loop spans 14 amino acids. CDR3 sequence: CASSFSQGHYEQYF. DNA for the CDR3: TGTGCCAGCAGCTTCAGTCAGGGGCACTACGAGCAGTACTTC.

The V call is TRBV9, the J call TRBJ2-1, with a weak D call TRBD1 (6 bases). The CDR3 has 16 amino acids. Germline V gives CDR1 SGDLS, CDR2 YYNGEE. V was cut by 0 bases and J by 10 bases, with 20 bases left in between. The CDR3 is CASSVGGQGTLEEQFF. DNA of the CDR3: TGTGCCAGCAGCGTAGGGGGGCAGGGAACTCTAGAGGAGCAGTTCTTC.

This clonotype came up a few times. The chain carries TRBV5-6 and TRBJ1-2, with TRBD1 matching 7 bases. Germline V CDR1 and CDR2: SGHDT, YYEEEE. The length of the CDR3 is 16 residues. The V segment lost 3 bases and the J segment 1 base; nucleotides outside the gene matches: 9. The CDR3 loop is CASSSGQFLLNYGYTF. DNA of the CDR3: TGTGCCAGCAGCTCGGGACAGTTTTTACTTAACTATGGCTACACCTTC.

This clonotype was seen only a few times. The J gene is TRBJ2-7, the V gene TRBV6-5; TRBD2 might be the D (5 bases). Germline lookup yields CDR1 MNHEY and CDR2 SVGAGI. The CDR3 consists of 14 residues. The ends were cut back, 8 bases at V and 4 bases at J, with 18 bases in the middle. The CDR3 DNA follows: TGTGCCAGCGGAGGAGGAAGGGCCTTATACGAGCAGTACTTC. Its protein product is CASGGGRALYEQYF.

This clonotype was counted at least ten times. This rearrangement joins TRBV4-2 to TRBJ2-7, with TRBD1 identical over 9 bases. V lost 0 bases to trimming and J lost 4 bases; unmatched junction nucleotides: 10. This CDR3 spans 17 amino acids. Germline CDR1 is LGHNA and CDR2 is YNFKEQ. The CDR3 loop is CASSQEGPGQGGYEQYF. CDR3 sequence (DNA): TGTGCCAGCAGCCAAGAAGGGCCGGGACAGGGTGGGTACGAGCAGTACTTC.

V gene TRBV9 combines with J gene TRBJ1-5; maybe TRBD1 (6 bases). The CDR3 sequence is 14 residues long. Germline CDR1 is SGDLS and CDR2 is YYNGEE. V lost 2 bases and J lost 4, with 10 bases in between. CDR3 region: CASSVDSGNQPQHF. The CDR3, as DNA: TGTGCCAGCAGCGTGGACAGTGGAAATCAGCCCCAGCATTTT.

The chain carries TRBV6-2 or TRBV6-3 and TRBJ2-1; no definite D call. V lost 8 bases to trimming and J lost 9 bases, with 11 bases between them. Per germline, CDR1 MNHEY and CDR2 SVGEGT. The CDR3 runs 11 residues. CDR3: CASGFMGEQFF. The CDR3 DNA follows: TGTGCCAGCGGATTTATGGGTGAGCAGTTCTTC.

The rearrangement joins TRBV29-1 to TRBJ2-7, with 9 nucleotides matching TRBD1. The CDR3 has 13 amino acids. With V trimmed by 6 bases and J by 1 base, 4 bases remained unmatched. The germline V gene encodes CDR1 SQVTM and CDR2 ANQGSEA. The CDR3 DNA is TGCAGCGTGGGACAGGGACGTTCCTACGAGCAGTACTTC. This encodes CSVGQGRSYEQYF.

The chain has TRBV7-9 and TRBJ2-7; D is possibly TRBD2 (5 bases). There are 13 residues in the CDR3. The ends were cut back, 1 base at V and 9 bases at J, with 13 bases in the middle. In germline, CDR1 is SEHNR, CDR2 FQNEAQ (reference sequence). CDR3 DNA sequence: TGTGCCAGCAGCTTAGTAGTGTTGGCGGGGCAGTACTTC. Amino acids: CASSLVVLAGQYF. The full variable domain, completed using reference TRBV7-9 and TRBJ2-7, is DTGVSQNPRHKITKRGQNVTFRCDPISEHNRLYWYRQTLGQGPEFLTYFQNEAQLEKSRLLSDRFSAERPKGSFSTLEIQRTEQGDSAMYLCASSLVVLAGQYFGPGTRLTVT.

The genes are TRBV19 and TRBJ2-1; the D call may be TRBD1 or TRBD2 (5 bases each). Trimming removed 8 bases at V and 7 bases at J, with 18 bases between. The CDR3 extends over 14 amino acids. Germline assignment: CDR1 LNHDA and CDR2 SQIVND (reference sequence). This CDR3 reads CASSVITEGNEQFF. CDR3 sequence (DNA): TGTGCCAGTTCCGTTATCACCGAGGGGAATGAGCAGTTCTTC. Drawing the rest from reference TRBV19 and TRBJ2-1, the complete variable domain is DGGITQSPKYLFRKEGQNVTLSCEQNLNHDAMYWYRQDPGQGLRLIYYSQIVNDFQKGDIAEGYSVSREKKESFPLTVTSAQKNPTAFYLCASSVITEGNEQFFGPGTRLTVL.

This clonotype showed up just a few times. The chain couples TRBV5-6 to TRBJ2-7; D call uncertain. Germline CDR1 reads SGHDT; CDR2 reads YYEEEE. The CDR3 is made up of 15 amino acids. The V end lost 4 bases, the J end lost 4 bases, and 18 bases lay between the germline ends. The CDR3 region is CASSPQLAARYEQYF. CDR3 coding DNA: TGTGCCAGCAGCCCTCAGCTTGCGGCAAGATACGAGCAGTACTTC.

This clonotype was seen only a few times. The rearrangement joins TRBV7-9 to TRBJ2-7, with D unresolved. This CDR3 region has 14 residues. Between the trimmed V and J ends, which lost 0 bases and 7 bases, there was a span of 13 bases. The germline V gene encodes CDR1 SEHNR and CDR2 FQNEAQ (reference sequence). The CDR3 sequence: CASSLAAVRPEQYF. The CDR3 region has the DNA TGTGCCAGCAGCTTAGCGGCAGTAAGGCCAGAGCAGTACTTC.

This clonotype was seen a few times. The CDR3 nucleotides read TGTGCCAGCAGCGCCAACCCGACAGGGGCGGATGACAATGAGCAGTTCTTC. It specifies CASSANPTGADDNEQFF. V is TRBV9 and J is TRBJ2-1; TRBD1 matches 8 bases. The CDR3 consists of 17 residues. The V gene end was trimmed by 3 bases and the J gene end by 5 bases; junction bases not matched to a gene: 13. The germline gives CDR1 SGDLS, CDR2 YYNGEE.

This clonotype was counted at least ten times. This chain connects TRBV25-1 to TRBJ1-4, with 11 bases fitting TRBD1. CDR3 size: 16 residues. Germline CDR1 and CDR2: MGHDK and SYGVNS. The V segment lost 5 bases and the J segment 4 bases; nucleotides outside the gene matches: 6. The DNA of the CDR3 is TGTGCCAGCAGTCCCTGGGGACAGGGGGATAATGAAAAACTGTTTTTT. This encodes CASSPWGQGDNEKLFF.

This chain links TRBV6-1 with TRBJ1-1; D is uncertain. Trimming pared 10 bases from V and 7 bases from J, leaving 10 bases between. The CDR3 loop spans 10 amino acids. The V gene's germline CDR1 is MNHNS and CDR2 SASEGT. The CDR3 sequence is CATGHGEAFF. DNA for the CDR3: TGTGCCACCGGTCACGGTGAAGCTTTCTTT.

The chain links TRBV30 to TRBJ2-7; 7 positions agree with TRBD1. The CDR3 length is 13 residues. The ends lost 8 bases at V and 3 bases at J; junction bases unmatched: 10. Germline CDR1 and CDR2: GTSNPN and SVGIG (reference sequence). The CDR3 spells CAATPGQSYEQYF. The CDR3 region has the DNA TGTGCCGCCACCCCGGGACAGAGCTACGAGCAGTACTTC.